A selection of T cell receptor beta chains follows, all from one sample in a study of response to subunit inactivated influenza vaccine. A single record per CDR3 protein comes from TCRdb applying MiXCR to the RT-PCR reads. The table has a few hundred thousand distinct CDR3 sequences, less than 7.5% seen once. This specimen consisted of PBMCs from blood, obtained roughly 24 months after vaccination. All receptors derive from a man between 50 and 69 years old who received an inactivated influenza vaccine. The CDR3 runs from the conserved cysteine through the conserved F or W. Fields, in order: D gene, V gene, clone size, CDR3 length, J gene, CDR3 protein, CDR3 DNA. The D gene is left open where the match is weak. For some rows the clone size is stated as once, few or many, or as a class when expanded; others skip it.

D gene: .
V gene: TRBV10-3
clone size: few
CDR3 length: 13
J gene: TRBJ2-3
CDR3 protein: CAISEVNVNTQYF
CDR3 DNA: TGTGCCATCAGTGAGGTTAATGTAAATACGCAGTATTTT

D gene: .
V gene: TRBV5-1
clone size: many
CDR3 length: 14
J gene: TRBJ2-1
CDR3 protein: CASSEWGGDNEQFF
CDR3 DNA: TGCGCCAGCAGCGAGTGGGGTGGGGACAATGAGCAGTTCTTC

D gene: TRBD2
V gene: TRBV3-1
clone size: .
CDR3 length: 13
J gene: TRBJ2-1
CDR3 protein: CASSQGSSGGIFF
CDR3 DNA: TGTGCCAGCAGCCAAGGGTCTAGCGGGGGTATTTTCTTC

D gene: .
V gene: TRBV28
clone size: .
CDR3 length: 15
J gene: TRBJ2-7
CDR3 protein: CASSSPGGVAYEQYF
CDR3 DNA: TGTGCCAGCAGTTCCCCCGGGGGCGTCGCCTACGAGCAGTACTTC

D gene: .
V gene: TRBV12-3/TRBV12-4
clone size: once
CDR3 length: 15
J gene: TRBJ1-5
CDR3 protein: CASSAPGLGPQPQHF
CDR3 DNA: TGTGCCAGCAGTGCCCCAGGGTTAGGCCCCCAACCCCAGCATTTT

D gene: .
V gene: TRBV20-1
clone size: few
CDR3 length: 14
J gene: TRBJ2-7
CDR3 protein: CSASQGAGAHEQYF
CDR3 DNA: TGCAGTGCTAGCCAGGGGGCGGGAGCACACGAGCAGTACTTC

D gene: .
V gene: TRBV20-1
clone size: .
CDR3 length: 15
J gene: TRBJ2-7
CDR3 protein: CSARGGPGQIYEQYF
CDR3 DNA: TGCAGTGCTAGAGGCGGACCGGGACAAATCTACGAGCAGTACTTC

D gene: .
V gene: TRBV4-2
clone size: many
CDR3 length: 13
J gene: TRBJ2-7
CDR3 protein: CASSQGSGREQYF
CDR3 DNA: TGTGCCAGCAGCCAAGGGTCAGGACGCGAGCAGTACTTC

D gene: TRBD2
V gene: TRBV5-1
clone size: .
CDR3 length: 18
J gene: TRBJ2-1
CDR3 protein: CASSFGVGSGGSYNEQFF
CDR3 DNA: TGCGCCAGCAGCTTTGGGGTAGGATCGGGGGGCTCCTACAATGAGCAGTTCTTC

D gene: TRBD2
V gene: TRBV7-6
clone size: few
CDR3 length: 15
J gene: TRBJ2-3
CDR3 protein: CASSLQRGQSDTQYF
CDR3 DNA: TGTGCCAGCAGCCTCCAGCGGGGGCAAAGCGATACGCAGTATTTT

D gene: .
V gene: TRBV12-3/TRBV12-4
clone size: .
CDR3 length: 14
J gene: TRBJ2-1
CDR3 protein: CASSPTGDYNEQFF
CDR3 DNA: TGTGCCAGCAGTCCCACTGGTGATTACAATGAGCAGTTCTTC

D gene: .
V gene: TRBV5-5
clone size: many
CDR3 length: 13
J gene: TRBJ2-2
CDR3 protein: CASSFLDTGELFF
CDR3 DNA: TGTGCCAGCAGCTTCCTAGATACCGGGGAGCTGTTTTTT

D gene: .
V gene: TRBV7-2
clone size: many
CDR3 length: 15
J gene: TRBJ2-7
CDR3 protein: CASSLERKGTYEQYF
CDR3 DNA: TGTGCCAGCAGCTTAGAGCGGAAAGGGACCTACGAGCAGTACTTC

D gene: .
V gene: TRBV6-6
clone size: many
CDR3 length: 11
J gene: TRBJ1-2
CDR3 protein: CASGGGDGYTF
CDR3 DNA: TGTGCCAGCGGAGGCGGCGATGGCTACACCTTC

D gene: .
V gene: TRBV20-1
clone size: many
CDR3 length: 15
J gene: TRBJ2-1
CDR3 protein: CSAPNRRDSYNEQFF
CDR3 DNA: TGCAGTGCCCCTAACAGGCGGGACTCCTACAATGAGCAGTTCTTC

D gene: TRBD1
V gene: TRBV12-3/TRBV12-4
clone size: many
CDR3 length: 14
J gene: TRBJ2-2
CDR3 protein: CASRGGANTGELFF
CDR3 DNA: TGTGCCAGCAGAGGGGGCGCGAACACCGGGGAGCTGTTTTTT

D gene: TRBD2
V gene: TRBV24-1
clone size: few
CDR3 length: 13
J gene: TRBJ2-1
CDR3 protein: CATSDRTSGSLFF
CDR3 DNA: TGTGCCACCAGTGATAGGACTAGCGGGAGTTTGTTCTTC

D gene: .
V gene: TRBV4-1
clone size: .
CDR3 length: 15
J gene: TRBJ1-4
CDR3 protein: CASSQWLGGGEKLFF
CDR3 DNA: TGCGCCAGCAGCCAATGGCTCGGCGGGGGTGAAAAACTGTTTTTT

D gene: .
V gene: TRBV11-1
clone size: many
CDR3 length: 14
J gene: TRBJ2-2
CDR3 protein: CASSLGDNTGELFF
CDR3 DNA: TGTGCCAGCAGCTTAGGCGACAACACCGGGGAGCTGTTTTTT

D gene: .
V gene: TRBV21-1
clone size: few
CDR3 length: 13
J gene: TRBJ2-1
CDR3 protein: CASTPPLDNEQFF
CDR3 DNA: TGTGCCAGCACCCCACCTCTCGACAATGAGCAGTTCTTC

D gene: .
V gene: TRBV6-1
clone size: .
CDR3 length: 14
J gene: TRBJ1-2
CDR3 protein: CASSHLRANYGYTF
CDR3 DNA: TGTGCCAGCAGCCATTTGCGGGCAAACTATGGCTACACCTTC

D gene: TRBD1
V gene: TRBV5-4
clone size: .
CDR3 length: 15
J gene: TRBJ1-1
CDR3 protein: CASSLGQGRATEAFF
CDR3 DNA: TGTGCCAGCAGCTTGGGACAGGGGAGAGCCACTGAAGCTTTCTTT

D gene: .
V gene: TRBV6-1
clone size: .
CDR3 length: 15
J gene: TRBJ1-3
CDR3 protein: CASSGWAGVGNTIYF
CDR3 DNA: TGTGCCAGCAGTGGATGGGCGGGGGTCGGAAACACCATATATTTT

D gene: TRBD2
V gene: TRBV20-1
clone size: many
CDR3 length: 16
J gene: TRBJ2-1
CDR3 protein: CSARDLAAGGYNEQFF
CDR3 DNA: TGCAGTGCTAGAGATTTGGCAGCGGGAGGTTACAATGAGCAGTTCTTC

D gene: .
V gene: TRBV12-3/TRBV12-4
clone size: many
CDR3 length: 16
J gene: TRBJ2-2
CDR3 protein: CASSFWRGFNTGELFF
CDR3 DNA: TGTGCCAGCAGTTTTTGGAGGGGCTTCAACACCGGGGAGCTGTTTTTT

D gene: .
V gene: TRBV5-1
clone size: .
CDR3 length: 15
J gene: TRBJ1-1
CDR3 protein: CASSGGGRLDTEAFF
CDR3 DNA: TGCGCCAGCAGCGGTGGTGGCCGCCTAGACACTGAAGCTTTCTTT

D gene: TRBD1
V gene: TRBV4-1
clone size: many
CDR3 length: 17
J gene: TRBJ1-5
CDR3 protein: CASSQDGAGGYNQPQHF
CDR3 DNA: TGCGCCAGCAGCCAAGATGGGGCAGGGGGTTACAATCAGCCCCAGCATTTT

D gene: .
V gene: TRBV5-1
clone size: .
CDR3 length: 13
J gene: TRBJ1-6
CDR3 protein: CASSLAGISPLHF
CDR3 DNA: TGCGCCAGCAGCTTGGCCGGCATTTCACCCCTCCACTTT

D gene: .
V gene: TRBV7-9
clone size: .
CDR3 length: 15
J gene: TRBJ2-7
CDR3 protein: CASSSYYQGFYEQYF
CDR3 DNA: TGTGCCAGCAGTTCTTACTATCAGGGCTTCTACGAGCAGTACTTC